These T cell receptor beta chains were read from a single sample in a study of blood T cell repertoires in COVID-19. TCRdb keeps only in-frame clones here, not all; method: immunoSEQ multiplex PCR. The repertoire holds 200,000 or so clones, with approximately 85% as singletons. Sequences were obtained from peripheral blood. The receptor source for this set is a human donor with active or convalescent COVID-19. The donor label of this sample is uncertain. Both conserved end residues are part of each CDR3. Fields, in order: CDR3 protein, CDR3 DNA, D gene, CDR3 length, V gene, clone size, J gene. The D gene is left open where the match is weak. Clone size is given for some rows only: seen once, a few or many times, or a class if the clone is expanded.

cdr3_aa: CATRTSGGSDTQYF
cdr3_nt: TGTGCCACCAGGACTAGCGGTGGTTCAGATACGCAGTATTTT
d_call: TRBD2
cdr3_length: 14
v_call: TRBV30
clone_size: NA
j_call: TRBJ2-3

cdr3_aa: CASSYRDRQAFF
cdr3_nt: TGTGCCAGCAGTTACCGGGACAGGCAAGCTTTCTTT
d_call: TRBD1
cdr3_length: 12
v_call: TRBV6-5
clone_size: NA
j_call: TRBJ1-1

cdr3_aa: CASSAARAGNTIYF
cdr3_nt: TGTGCCAGCAGTGCCGCCAGGGCCGGAAACACCATATATTTT
d_call: NA
cdr3_length: 14
v_call: TRBV2
clone_size: NA
j_call: TRBJ1-3

cdr3_aa: CASSQTPNYGYTF
cdr3_nt: TGTGCCAGCAGTCAGACACCTAACTATGGCTACACCTTC
d_call: NA
cdr3_length: 13
v_call: TRBV2
clone_size: NA
j_call: TRBJ1-2

cdr3_aa: CASSKGLAGVNEQFF
cdr3_nt: TGCGCCAGCAGCAAGGGACTAGCGGGGGTGAATGAGCAGTTCTTC
d_call: TRBD2
cdr3_length: 15
v_call: TRBV5-1
clone_size: once
j_call: TRBJ2-1

cdr3_aa: CASSGRQGNTGELFF
cdr3_nt: TGTGCCAGCAGCGGGCGACAGGGCAACACCGGGGAGCTGTTTTTT
d_call: TRBD1
cdr3_length: 15
v_call: TRBV9
clone_size: NA
j_call: TRBJ2-2

cdr3_aa: CASHPTSVAKNIQYF
cdr3_nt: TGTGCCAGCCATCCCACTAGCGTAGCCAAAAACATTCAGTACTTC
d_call: TRBD2
cdr3_length: 15
v_call: TRBV2
clone_size: NA
j_call: TRBJ2-4

cdr3_aa: CASGLRTSGANTQYF
cdr3_nt: TGTGCTAGTGGTTTGCGAACTAGCGGTGCGAATACGCAGTATTTT
d_call: TRBD2
cdr3_length: 15
v_call: TRBV12-5
clone_size: once
j_call: TRBJ2-3

cdr3_aa: CASSATGGNTEAFF
cdr3_nt: TGCGCCAGCAGCGCGACAGGGGGGAACACTGAAGCTTTCTTT
d_call: TRBD1
cdr3_length: 14
v_call: TRBV5-1
clone_size: NA
j_call: TRBJ1-1

cdr3_aa: CASSPASGSGTDTQYF
cdr3_nt: TGTGCCAGCAGCCCTGCTAGCGGGAGTGGCACAGATACGCAGTATTTT
d_call: TRBD2
cdr3_length: 16
v_call: TRBV9
clone_size: NA
j_call: TRBJ2-3

cdr3_aa: CASSLLGTYEQYF
cdr3_nt: TGTGCCAGCAGCTTACTAGGAACCTACGAGCAGTACTTC
d_call: NA
cdr3_length: 13
v_call: TRBV13
clone_size: NA
j_call: TRBJ2-7

cdr3_aa: CASSLEGGEETQYF
cdr3_nt: TGCGCCAGCAGCTTGGAAGGGGGGGAAGAGACCCAGTACTTC
d_call: NA
cdr3_length: 14
v_call: TRBV5-1
clone_size: NA
j_call: TRBJ2-5

cdr3_aa: CASSASPSGNTGELFF
cdr3_nt: TGTGCCAGCAGCGCCAGTCCTAGCGGGAACACCGGGGAGCTGTTTTTT
d_call: TRBD2
cdr3_length: 16
v_call: TRBV9
clone_size: NA
j_call: TRBJ2-2

cdr3_aa: CASSLLGQGSLWGNTIYF
cdr3_nt: TGTGCCAGCAGCTTACTGGGACAGGGGTCTCTCTGGGGAAACACCATATATTTT
d_call: TRBD1
cdr3_length: 18
v_call: TRBV11-2
clone_size: NA
j_call: TRBJ1-3

cdr3_aa: CATSDLPGLGPKIPIYEQFF
cdr3_nt: TGTGCCACCAGTGATCTCCCGGGACTAGGCCCTAAAATCCCCATCTATGAGCAGTTCTTC
d_call: TRBD2
cdr3_length: 20
v_call: TRBV24-1
clone_size: NA
j_call: TRBJ2-1

cdr3_aa: CASSLDRGGGTDTQYF
cdr3_nt: TGTGCCAGCAGCCTAGACAGGGGGGGAGGCACAGATACGCAGTATTTT
d_call: TRBD1
cdr3_length: 16
v_call: TRBV5-5
clone_size: NA
j_call: TRBJ2-3

cdr3_aa: CASSWPRVGGYTF
cdr3_nt: TGTGCCAGCAGCTGGCCCCGGGTGGGTGGCTACACCTTC
d_call: NA
cdr3_length: 13
v_call: TRBV5-4
clone_size: NA
j_call: TRBJ1-2

cdr3_aa: CASSWEGTDTQYF
cdr3_nt: TGTGCCAGCAGCTGGGAGGGCACAGATACGCAGTATTTT
d_call: NA
cdr3_length: 13
v_call: TRBV7-9
clone_size: NA
j_call: TRBJ2-3

cdr3_aa: CASSLASGTLTGELFF
cdr3_nt: TGTGCCAGCAGCTTAGCTAGCGGGACGCTTACCGGGGAGCTGTTTTTT
d_call: TRBD2
cdr3_length: 16
v_call: TRBV13
clone_size: few
j_call: TRBJ2-2

cdr3_aa: CAWSRQERQPQHF
cdr3_nt: TGTGCCTGGAGTAGACAGGAACGCCAGCCCCAGCATTTT
d_call: NA
cdr3_length: 13
v_call: TRBV30
clone_size: NA
j_call: TRBJ1-5

cdr3_aa: CATSDLQGSSATGELFF
cdr3_nt: TGTGCCACCAGTGATTTGCAGGGGTCGTCGGCCACCGGGGAGCTGTTTTTT
d_call: NA
cdr3_length: 17
v_call: TRBV24-1
clone_size: NA
j_call: TRBJ2-2

cdr3_aa: CASSHPGGRADDEQFF
cdr3_nt: TGTGCCAGCAGCCACCCGGGCGGGAGGGCCGACGATGAGCAGTTCTTC
d_call: TRBD2
cdr3_length: 16
v_call: TRBV7-2
clone_size: NA
j_call: TRBJ2-1

cdr3_aa: CASSQGQGDANYGYTF
cdr3_nt: TGTGCCAGCTCACAAGGACAGGGGGATGCTAACTATGGCTACACCTTC
d_call: TRBD1
cdr3_length: 16
v_call: TRBV18
clone_size: NA
j_call: TRBJ1-2

cdr3_aa: CASSLYRQGAYYGYTF
cdr3_nt: TGTGCCAGCAGTTTATATAGACAGGGGGCCTACTATGGCTACACCTTC
d_call: TRBD1
cdr3_length: 16
v_call: TRBV28
clone_size: NA
j_call: TRBJ1-2

cdr3_aa: CATSRGRQGDQPQHF
cdr3_nt: TGTGCCACCAGCAGGGGTCGACAGGGGGATCAGCCCCAGCATTTT
d_call: TRBD1
cdr3_length: 15
v_call: TRBV15
clone_size: NA
j_call: TRBJ1-5

cdr3_aa: CASSQDYSGSYGYTF
cdr3_nt: TGTGCCAGCAGCCAAGATTATTCAGGTAGCTATGGCTACACCTTC
d_call: NA
cdr3_length: 15
v_call: TRBV4-2
clone_size: NA
j_call: TRBJ1-2

cdr3_aa: CASSLRGSGSSTDTQYF
cdr3_nt: TGTGCCAGCAGCCTTAGGGGAAGCGGGAGTTCCACAGATACGCAGTATTTT
d_call: TRBD2
cdr3_length: 17
v_call: TRBV7-3
clone_size: NA
j_call: TRBJ2-3

cdr3_aa: CASSLSQTAEAFF
cdr3_nt: TGTGCCAGCAGCTTATCTCAAACAGCTGAAGCTTTCTTT
d_call: NA
cdr3_length: 13
v_call: TRBV7-3
clone_size: NA
j_call: TRBJ1-1

cdr3_aa: CASSQLTSGRAKNIQYF
cdr3_nt: TGTGCCAGCAGCCAACTGACTAGCGGGAGGGCCAAAAACATTCAGTACTTC
d_call: TRBD2
cdr3_length: 17
v_call: TRBV3-1/TRBV3-2
clone_size: NA
j_call: TRBJ2-4